This T cell receptor (beta chain) was obtained from a study of spatial heterogeneity in lung cancer. With 5 bases removed from V and 4 bases from J, the gap between germline ends came to 16 bases. The germline gives CDR1 SGHTA, CDR2 FQGNSA. The CDR3 is 15 residues long. Individual TCR cDNA molecules each bore their own unique molecular identifier. TCRdb fed the 5' RACE reads into MiXCR, producing one record per CDR3 protein. This sample carries some 50,000 distinct CDR3 sequences, about 7.6% of them seen once, and the ten largest clones take roughly an eighth. This clonotype was counted ten times or more. This sample's time point: sample taken at primary tumor resection. Whole RNA from tumor, nontumor lung or frozen PBMC was sequenced unsorted. Untreated early-stage non-small cell lung cancer patients, fewer than 85 in total, were the donors.

This specimen consisted of PBMCs, obtained at surgery. This chain joins TRBV7-2 and TRBJ2-3; D gene unclear. The sequence came from a female donor with early-stage non-small cell lung cancer. CDR3: CASSRDSPAADTQYF. The CDR3 DNA reads TGTGCCAGCAGCCGTGACTCGCCGGCGGCAGATACGCAGTATTTT.